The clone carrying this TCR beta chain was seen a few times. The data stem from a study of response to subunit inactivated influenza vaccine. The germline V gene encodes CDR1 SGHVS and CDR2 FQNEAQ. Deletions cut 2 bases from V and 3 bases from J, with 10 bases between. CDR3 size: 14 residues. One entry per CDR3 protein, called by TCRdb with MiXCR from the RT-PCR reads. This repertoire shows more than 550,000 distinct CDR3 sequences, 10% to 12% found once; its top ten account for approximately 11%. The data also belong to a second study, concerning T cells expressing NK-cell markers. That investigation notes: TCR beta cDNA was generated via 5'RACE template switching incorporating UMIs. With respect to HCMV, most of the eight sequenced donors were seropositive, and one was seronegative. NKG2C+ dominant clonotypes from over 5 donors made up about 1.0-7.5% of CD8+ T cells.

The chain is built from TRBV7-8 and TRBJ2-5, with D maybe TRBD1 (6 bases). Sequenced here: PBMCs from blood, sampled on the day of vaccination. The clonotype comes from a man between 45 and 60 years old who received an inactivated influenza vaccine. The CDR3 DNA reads TGTGCCAGCAGCTTACAGGGGCACAAAGAGACCCAGTACTTC. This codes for CASSLQGHKETQYF.